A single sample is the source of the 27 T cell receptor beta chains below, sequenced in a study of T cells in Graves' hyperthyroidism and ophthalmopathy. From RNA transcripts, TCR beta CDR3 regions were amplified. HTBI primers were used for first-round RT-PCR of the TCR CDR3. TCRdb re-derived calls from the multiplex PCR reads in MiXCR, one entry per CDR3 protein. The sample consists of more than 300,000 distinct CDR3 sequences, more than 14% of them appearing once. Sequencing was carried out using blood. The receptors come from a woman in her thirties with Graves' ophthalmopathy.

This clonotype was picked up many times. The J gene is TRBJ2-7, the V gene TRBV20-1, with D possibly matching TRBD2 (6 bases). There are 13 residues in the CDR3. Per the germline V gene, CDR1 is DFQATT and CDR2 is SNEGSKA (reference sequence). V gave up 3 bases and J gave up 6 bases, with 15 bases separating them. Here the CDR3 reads CSASGGMVGEQYF. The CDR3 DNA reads TGCAGTGCTAGTGGAGGGATGGTAGGCGAGCAGTACTTC.

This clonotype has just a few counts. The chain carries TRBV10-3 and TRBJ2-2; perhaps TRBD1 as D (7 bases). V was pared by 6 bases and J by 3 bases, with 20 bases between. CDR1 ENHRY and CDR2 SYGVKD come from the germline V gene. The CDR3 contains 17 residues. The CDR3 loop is CAIREGEGARDTGELFF. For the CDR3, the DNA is TGTGCCATCAGGGAGGGTGAGGGGGCTCGGGACACCGGGGAGCTGTTTTTT.

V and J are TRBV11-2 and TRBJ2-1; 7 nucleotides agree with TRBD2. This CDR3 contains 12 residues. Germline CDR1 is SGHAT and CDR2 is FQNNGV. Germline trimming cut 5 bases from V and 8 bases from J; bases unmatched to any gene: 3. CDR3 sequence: CASSMTSYEQFF. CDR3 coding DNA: TGTGCCAGCAGCATGACTAGCTATGAGCAGTTCTTC.

The CDR3 DNA reads as TGTGCCAGCAGCTTGGGCCCCCTTACGCAGTATTTT. This gives the protein CASSLGPLTQYF. The chain has TRBV5-6 and TRBJ2-3, with no clear D. This CDR3 has 12 residues. From germline, CDR1 is SGHDT and CDR2 YYEEEE. V lost 0 bases to trimming and J lost 8 bases, with 7 bases between them.

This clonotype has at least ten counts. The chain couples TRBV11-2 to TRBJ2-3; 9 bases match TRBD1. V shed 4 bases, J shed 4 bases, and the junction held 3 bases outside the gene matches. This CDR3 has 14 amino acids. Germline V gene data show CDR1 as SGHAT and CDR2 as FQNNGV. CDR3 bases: TGTGCCAGCAGCTCGGGACAGGGTGCAGATACGCAGTATTTT. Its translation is CASSSGQGADTQYF.

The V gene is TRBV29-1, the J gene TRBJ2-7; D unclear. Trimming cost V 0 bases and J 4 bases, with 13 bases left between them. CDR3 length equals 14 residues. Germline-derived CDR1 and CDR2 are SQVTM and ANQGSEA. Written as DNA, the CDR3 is TGCAGCGTTGAAGAAGGCATAGGAAAATACGAGCAGTACTTC. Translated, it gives CSVEEGIGKYEQYF.

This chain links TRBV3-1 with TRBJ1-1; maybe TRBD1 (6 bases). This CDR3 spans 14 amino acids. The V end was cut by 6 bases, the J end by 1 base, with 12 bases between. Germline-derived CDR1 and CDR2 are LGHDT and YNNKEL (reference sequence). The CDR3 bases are TGTGCCAGCAGGAACAGGGCCGGGAACACTGAAGCTTTCTTT. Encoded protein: CASRNRAGNTEAFF.

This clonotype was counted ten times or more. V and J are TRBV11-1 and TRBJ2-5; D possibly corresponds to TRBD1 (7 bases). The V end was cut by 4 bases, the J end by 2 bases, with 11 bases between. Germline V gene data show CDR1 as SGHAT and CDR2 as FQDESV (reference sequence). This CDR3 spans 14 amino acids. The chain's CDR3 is CASSYAGQQETQYF. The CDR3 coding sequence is TGTGCCAGCAGCTACGCGGGACAGCAAGAGACCCAGTACTTC. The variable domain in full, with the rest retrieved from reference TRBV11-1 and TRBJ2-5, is EAEVAQSPRYKITEKSQAVAFWCDPISGHATLYWYRQILGQGPELLVQFQDESVVDDSQLPKDRFSAERLKGVDSTLKIQPAELGDSAMYLCASSYAGQQETQYFGPGTRLLVL.

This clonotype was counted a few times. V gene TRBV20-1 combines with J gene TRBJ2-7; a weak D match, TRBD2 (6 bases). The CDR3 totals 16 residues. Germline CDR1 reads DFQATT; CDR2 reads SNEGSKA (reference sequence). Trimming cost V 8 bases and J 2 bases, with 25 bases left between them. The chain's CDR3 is CSFDPEPGTAAYEQYF. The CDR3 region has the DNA TGCAGTTTCGATCCCGAACCCGGGACTGCCGCCTACGAGCAGTACTTC.

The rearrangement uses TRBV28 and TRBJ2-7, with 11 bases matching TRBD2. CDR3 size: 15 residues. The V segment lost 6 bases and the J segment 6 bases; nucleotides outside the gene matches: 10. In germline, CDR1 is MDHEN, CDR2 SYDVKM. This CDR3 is CASRPTSGRSVEQYF. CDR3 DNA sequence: TGTGCCAGCAGACCTACTAGCGGGAGATCGGTCGAGCAGTACTTC.

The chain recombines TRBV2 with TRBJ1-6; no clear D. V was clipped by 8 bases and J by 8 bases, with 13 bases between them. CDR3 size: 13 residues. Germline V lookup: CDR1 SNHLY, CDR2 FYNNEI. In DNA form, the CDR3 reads TGTGCCAGCTTAATGGGCCCTGATTCACCCCTCCACTTT. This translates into CASLMGPDSPLHF.

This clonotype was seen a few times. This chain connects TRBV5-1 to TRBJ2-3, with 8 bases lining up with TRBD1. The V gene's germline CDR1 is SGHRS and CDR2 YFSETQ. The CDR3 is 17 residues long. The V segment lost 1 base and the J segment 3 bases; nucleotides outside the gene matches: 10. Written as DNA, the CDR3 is TGCGCCAGCAGCTTGATGCAGGGGGCGTATGGAACAGATACGCAGTATTTT. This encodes CASSLMQGAYGTDTQYF.

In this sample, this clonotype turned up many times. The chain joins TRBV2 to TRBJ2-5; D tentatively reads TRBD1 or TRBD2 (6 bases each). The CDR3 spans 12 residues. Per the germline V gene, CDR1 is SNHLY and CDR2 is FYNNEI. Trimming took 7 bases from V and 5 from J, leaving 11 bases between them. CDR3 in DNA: TGTGCCAGCATCCGAGGGGGGGAGACCCAGTACTTC. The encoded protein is CASIRGGETQYF.

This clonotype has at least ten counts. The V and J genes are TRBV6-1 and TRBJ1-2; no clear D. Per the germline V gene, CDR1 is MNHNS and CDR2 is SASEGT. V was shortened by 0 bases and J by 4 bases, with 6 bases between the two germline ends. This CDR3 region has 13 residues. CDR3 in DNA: TGTGCCAGCAGTGAAGCGGGCAGCTATGGCTACACCTTC. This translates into CASSEAGSYGYTF.

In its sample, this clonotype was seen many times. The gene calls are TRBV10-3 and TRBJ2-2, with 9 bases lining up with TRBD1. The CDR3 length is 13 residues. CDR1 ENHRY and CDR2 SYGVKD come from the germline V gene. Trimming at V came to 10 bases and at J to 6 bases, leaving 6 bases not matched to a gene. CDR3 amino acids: CATRDRVPGELFF. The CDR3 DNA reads TGTGCCACCCGGGACAGGGTCCCCGGGGAGCTGTTTTTT.

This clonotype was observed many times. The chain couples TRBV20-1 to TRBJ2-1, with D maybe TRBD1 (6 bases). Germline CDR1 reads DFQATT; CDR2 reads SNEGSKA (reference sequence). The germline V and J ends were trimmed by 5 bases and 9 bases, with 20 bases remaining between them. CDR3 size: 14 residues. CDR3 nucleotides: TGCAGTGCTTCTTTGACAGGTTCCTACGGTGAGCAGTTCTTC. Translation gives CSASLTGSYGEQFF.

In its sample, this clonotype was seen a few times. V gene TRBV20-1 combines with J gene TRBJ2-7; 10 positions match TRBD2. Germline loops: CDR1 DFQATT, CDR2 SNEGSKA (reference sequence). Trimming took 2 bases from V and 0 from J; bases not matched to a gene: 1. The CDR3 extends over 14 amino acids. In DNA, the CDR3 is TGCAGTGCTAGAACTAGCGGGGACTCCTACGAGCAGTACTTC. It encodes CSARTSGDSYEQYF.

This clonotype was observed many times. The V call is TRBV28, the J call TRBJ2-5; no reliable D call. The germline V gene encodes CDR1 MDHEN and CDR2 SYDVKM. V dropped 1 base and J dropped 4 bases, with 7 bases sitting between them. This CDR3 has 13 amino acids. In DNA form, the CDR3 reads TGTGCCAGCAGTTTATCCTCGGGAGAGACCCAGTACTTC. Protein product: CASSLSSGETQYF.

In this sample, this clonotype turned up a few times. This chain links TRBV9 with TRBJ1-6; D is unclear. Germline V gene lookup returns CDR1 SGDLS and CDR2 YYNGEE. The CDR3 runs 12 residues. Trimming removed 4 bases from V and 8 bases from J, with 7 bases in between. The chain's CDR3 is CASSLDDSPLHF. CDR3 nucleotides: TGTGCCAGCAGCCTGGATGATTCACCCCTCCACTTT.

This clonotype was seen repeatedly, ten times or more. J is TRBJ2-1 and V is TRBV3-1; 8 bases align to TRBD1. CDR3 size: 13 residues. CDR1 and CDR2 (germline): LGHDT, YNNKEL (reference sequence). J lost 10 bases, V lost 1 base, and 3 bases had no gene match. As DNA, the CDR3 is TGTGCCAGCAGCCAAGGCAGGGGGCTCGAGCAGTTCTTC. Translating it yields CASSQGRGLEQFF.

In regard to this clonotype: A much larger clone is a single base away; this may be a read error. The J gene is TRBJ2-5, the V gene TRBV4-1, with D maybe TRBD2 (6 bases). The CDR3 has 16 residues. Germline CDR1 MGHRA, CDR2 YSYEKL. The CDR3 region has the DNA TGCGCCAGCAGCCAACCGCAGTCGTCTAGCGCAGAGGCCCAGTACTTC. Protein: CASSQPQSSSAEAQYF.

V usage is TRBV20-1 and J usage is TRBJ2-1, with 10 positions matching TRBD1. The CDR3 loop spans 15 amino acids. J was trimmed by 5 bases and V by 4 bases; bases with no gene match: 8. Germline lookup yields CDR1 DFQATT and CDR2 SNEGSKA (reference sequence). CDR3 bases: TGCAGTGCTACTAGGGACAGGGGATTCGACAATGAGCAGTTCTTC. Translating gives CSATRDRGFDNEQFF.

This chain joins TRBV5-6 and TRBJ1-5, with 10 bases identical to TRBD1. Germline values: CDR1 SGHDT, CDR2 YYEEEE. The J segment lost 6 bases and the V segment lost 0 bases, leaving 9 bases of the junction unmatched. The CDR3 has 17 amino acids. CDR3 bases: TGTGCCAGCAGCTTGGGCCGACAGGGGGCGTTTGGTCAGCCCCAGCATTTT. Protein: CASSLGRQGAFGQPQHF.

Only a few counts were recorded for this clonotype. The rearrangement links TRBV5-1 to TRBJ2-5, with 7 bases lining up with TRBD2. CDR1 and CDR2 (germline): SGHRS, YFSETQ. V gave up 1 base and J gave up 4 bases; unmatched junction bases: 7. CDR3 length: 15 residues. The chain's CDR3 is CASSLFPGEGETQYF. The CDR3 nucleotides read TGCGCCAGCAGCTTGTTCCCGGGGGAGGGAGAGACCCAGTACTTC. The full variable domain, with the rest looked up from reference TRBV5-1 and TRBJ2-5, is KAGVTQTPRYLIKTRGQQVTLSCSPISGHRSVSWYQQTPGQGLQFLFEYFSETQRNKGNFPGRFSGRQFSNSRSEMNVSTLELGDSALYLCASSLFPGEGETQYFGPGTRLLVL.

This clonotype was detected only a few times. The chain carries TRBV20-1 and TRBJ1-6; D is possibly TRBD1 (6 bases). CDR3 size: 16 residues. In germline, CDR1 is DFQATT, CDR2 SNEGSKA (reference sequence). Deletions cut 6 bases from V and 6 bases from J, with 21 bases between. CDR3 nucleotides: TGCAGTGCCCTCCCCTCCGGACAGTTTCGTAATTCACCCCTCCACTTT. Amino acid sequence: CSALPSGQFRNSPLHF.

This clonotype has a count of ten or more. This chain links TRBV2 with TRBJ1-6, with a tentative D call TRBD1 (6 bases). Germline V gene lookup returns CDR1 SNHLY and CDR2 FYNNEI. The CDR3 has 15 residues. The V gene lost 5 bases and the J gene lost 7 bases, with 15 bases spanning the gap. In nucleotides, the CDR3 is TGTGCCAGCAGTCTCCGGACAGCGGGAAATTCACCCCTCCACTTT. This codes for CASSLRTAGNSPLHF.

The CDR3, as DNA: TGCAGTGCTAGAGATAGAGGGGCAGGGGCCCACGAGCAGTACTTC. This codes for CSARDRGAGAHEQYF. The chain carries TRBV20-1 and TRBJ2-7; the D gene is possibly TRBD1 (6 bases). Germline CDR1 is DFQATT and CDR2 is SNEGSKA (reference sequence). This CDR3 contains 15 residues. V was pared by 0 bases and J by 5 bases, with 17 bases between.